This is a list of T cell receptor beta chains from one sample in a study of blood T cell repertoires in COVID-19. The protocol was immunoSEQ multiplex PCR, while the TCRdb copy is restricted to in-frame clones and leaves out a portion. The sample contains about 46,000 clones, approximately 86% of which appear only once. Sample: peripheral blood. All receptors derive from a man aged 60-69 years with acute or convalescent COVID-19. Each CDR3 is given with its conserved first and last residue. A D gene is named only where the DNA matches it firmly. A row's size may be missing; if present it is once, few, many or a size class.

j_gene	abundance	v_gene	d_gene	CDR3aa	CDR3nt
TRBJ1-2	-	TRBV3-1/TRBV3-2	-	CASSLRGSRHGYTF	TGTGCCAGCAGCCTTCGGGGAAGTCGCCATGGCTACACCTTC
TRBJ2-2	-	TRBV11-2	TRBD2	CASSSGPPTSGGSGELFF	TGTGCCAGCAGCTCCGGCCCCCCTACTAGCGGGGGTTCAGGGGAGCTGTTTTTT
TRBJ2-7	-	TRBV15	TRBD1	CATSRSGTGSYEQYF	TGTGCCACCAGCAGAAGTGGGACAGGCTCCTACGAGCAGTACTTC
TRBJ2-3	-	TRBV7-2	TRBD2	CASSIAGGPTDTQYF	TGTGCCAGCAGCATCGCGGGGGGCCCCACAGATACGCAGTATTTT
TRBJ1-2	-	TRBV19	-	CASRLHGPRGSYGYTF	TGTGCCAGTAGGTTGCACGGGCCAAGGGGGAGTTATGGCTACACCTTC
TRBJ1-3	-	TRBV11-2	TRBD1	CASSLGPRDRVSGNTIYF	TGTGCCAGCAGCTTAGGACCCCGGGACAGGGTCTCTGGAAACACCATATATTTT
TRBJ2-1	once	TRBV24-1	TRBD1	CATRSGQGAYNEQFF	TGTGCCACCAGAAGCGGACAGGGGGCCTACAATGAGCAGTTCTTC
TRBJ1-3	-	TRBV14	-	CASSQVPRGGNTIYF	TGTGCCAGCAGCCAAGTCCCCCGGGGTGGAAACACCATATATTTT
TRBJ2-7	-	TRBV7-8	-	CASSPRSYEQYF	TGTGCCAGCAGCCCCCGCTCCTACGAGCAGTACTTC
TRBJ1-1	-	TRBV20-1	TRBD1	CSASQGAPTEAFF	TGCAGTGCTAGTCAGGGGGCGCCCACTGAAGCTTTCTTT
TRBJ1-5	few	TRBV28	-	CASNSVNQPQHF	TGTGCCAGCAATTCTGTGAATCAGCCCCAGCATTTT
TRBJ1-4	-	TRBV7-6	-	CASSQDPGGSTNEKLFF	TGTGCCAGCAGCCAAGACCCGGGGGGGTCGACTAATGAAAAACTGTTTTTT
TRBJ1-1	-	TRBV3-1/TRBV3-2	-	CASTFRGNTEAFF	TGTGCCAGCACCTTCCGGGGGAACACTGAAGCTTTCTTT
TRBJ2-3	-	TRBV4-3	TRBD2	CASSQDGLAGGGGPDTQYF	TGCGCCAGCAGCCAAGACGGCCTAGCGGGGGGCGGAGGGCCAGATACGCAGTATTTT
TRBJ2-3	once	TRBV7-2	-	CASTVVGADTQYF	TGTGCCAGCACCGTAGTGGGAGCAGATACGCAGTATTTT
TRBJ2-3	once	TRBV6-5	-	CASSPGAGPTDTQYF	TGTGCCAGCAGTCCCGGTGCGGGACCCACAGATACGCAGTATTTT